What follows are 27 T cell receptor beta chains derived from one specimen sequenced in a study of cytomegalovirus exposure and HLA in healthy donors. Measured with immunoSEQ multiplex PCR; TCRdb has only the in-frame clones, and not every one. The sample includes a few hundred thousand clones, about nine tenths of them seen just once. The sample consisted of PBMCs. All receptors come from a woman aged 18-35 years in good health and CMV-seronegative.

The chain combines TRBV6-5 with TRBJ2-1; no reliable D call. The V gene's germline CDR1 is MNHEY and CDR2 SVGAGI. Trimming stripped 7 bases from V and 2 bases from J, with 15 bases between. The CDR3 consists of 15 residues. This CDR3 is CASNTLSQTYNEQFF. In nucleotides, the CDR3 is TGTGCCAGCAATACTCTTAGCCAGACCTACAATGAGCAGTTCTTC.

This sequence joins TRBV7-8 and TRBJ2-7; TRBD1 might be the D (5 bases). With 5 bases removed from V and 2 bases from J, the gap between germline ends came to 13 bases. The CDR3 sequence is 14 residues long. Germline-derived CDR1 and CDR2 are SGHVS and FQNEAQ. CDR3 loop: CASSTRQRPYEQYF. The CDR3 coding sequence is TGTGCCAGCAGCACTCGACAGAGGCCCTACGAGCAGTACTTC.

About this clone: The sample carries other DNA sequences with the same CDR3. The V call is TRBV18, the J call TRBJ2-3, with 7 nucleotides matching TRBD1. V dropped 0 bases and J dropped 0; count of bases not matched to a gene: 0. Germline-derived CDR1 and CDR2 are KGHSH and LQKENI. This CDR3 spans 15 amino acids. CDR3: CASSPPGQSTDTQYF. CDR3 coding DNA: TGTGCCAGCTCACCACCGGGACAGAGCACAGATACGCAGTATTTT. The full variable domain, its missing parts supplied by reference TRBV18 and TRBJ2-3, is NAGVMQNPRHLVRRRGQEARLRCSPMKGHSHVYWYRQLPEEGLKFMVYLQKENIIDESGMPKERFSAEFPKEGPSILRIQQVVRGDSAAYFCASSPPGQSTDTQYFGPGTRLTVL.

The chain joins TRBV5-1 to TRBJ2-2; possible D gene TRBD2, 5 bases. V lost 2 bases and J lost 1, with 9 bases in between. CDR1 is SGHRS, CDR2 YFSETQ, per germline. This CDR3 has 15 residues. CDR3 sequence reads: CASSFDYLNTGELFF. The CDR3 nucleotides are TGCGCCAGCAGCTTTGACTACCTGAACACCGGGGAGCTGTTTTTT.

The J gene is TRBJ1-4, the V gene TRBV15, with D possibly being TRBD1 (6 bases). CDR3 length: 16 amino acids. Germline V gene sequence: CDR1 LNHNV, CDR2 YYDKDF (reference sequence). V lost 4 bases, J lost 6 bases, and 18 bases lay in between. CDR3 sequence (DNA): TGTGCCACCAGCACCATTAGACAGGTCGTCGATGAAAAACTGTTTTTT. Translated, it gives CATSTIRQVVDEKLFF.

The chain combines TRBV19 with TRBJ2-3; 9 nucleotides align to TRBD2. Germline V gene sequence: CDR1 LNHDA, CDR2 SQIVND (reference sequence). J gave up 3 bases and V 10 bases, and 17 bases lay outside the gene matches. The CDR3 runs 17 residues. The CDR3 nucleotides read TGTGCCACCTCAGGAGAGCGGGGGGTCGAGGCTACAGATACGCAGTATTTT. It yields the protein CATSGERGVEATDTQYF.

The chain employs TRBV28 and TRBJ2-7, with D possibly matching TRBD2 (6 bases). The V and J ends lost 7 bases and 0 bases respectively, with 13 bases between them. This CDR3 has 14 amino acids. In germline, CDR1 is MDHEN, CDR2 SYDVKM. As DNA, the CDR3 is TGTGCCAGCACCGTCGGGGGTTCCTCCTACGAGCAGTACTTC. It specifies CASTVGGSSYEQYF.

The rearrangement links TRBV18 to TRBJ1-1; no clear D gene. Germline V lookup: CDR1 KGHSH, CDR2 LQKENI. This CDR3 region has 15 residues. V dropped 3 bases and J dropped 3 bases, with 14 bases sitting between them. CDR3: CASSPVTLGDTEAFF. The CDR3 coding sequence is TGTGCCAGCTCACCGGTTACCCTCGGGGACACTGAAGCTTTCTTT.

This rearrangement joins TRBV5-1 to TRBJ1-4, with 8 nucleotides matching TRBD1. Losses at the gene ends were 4 bases for V and 6 bases for J; bases not matched to a gene: 5. Germline CDR1 is SGHRS and CDR2 is YFSETQ. CDR3 length equals 14 residues. This CDR3 is CASSQGTGYEKLFF. CDR3 nucleotide sequence: TGCGCCAGCAGCCAAGGGACAGGTTATGAAAAACTGTTTTTT.

The V and J genes are TRBV15 and TRBJ1-1; D gene ambiguous. Trimming took off 0 bases at V and 8 bases at J, with 13 bases between the two ends. CDR1 and CDR2 (germline): LNHNV, YYDKDF (reference sequence). The length of the CDR3 is 14 residues. CDR3 sequence reads: CATSRDLVRSEAFF. The CDR3 DNA sequence: TGTGCCACCAGCAGAGATCTAGTCAGATCGGAAGCTTTCTTT.

This clone turned up a few times. This chain connects TRBV7-8 to TRBJ1-2; maybe TRBD1 (5 bases). V was clipped by 7 bases and J by 3 bases, with 12 bases between them. The germline V gene has CDR1 SGHVS and CDR2 FQNEAQ. This CDR3 has 13 residues. The CDR3 protein is CASTVDSYYGYTF. As DNA, the CDR3 is TGTGCCAGCACCGTAGACAGCTACTATGGCTACACCTTC.

The genes are TRBV10-3 and TRBJ1-5; no reliable D call. This CDR3 is 10 amino acids long. Deletions cut 9 bases from V and 6 bases from J, with 6 bases between. Germline V gene data show CDR1 as ENHRY and CDR2 as SYGVKD. In DNA form, the CDR3 reads TGTGCCATATTTATTCAGCCCCAGCATTTT. It translates to CAIFIQPQHF.

The chain employs TRBV9 and TRBJ2-7; 9 nucleotides line up with TRBD1. After removal of 0 bases from V and 1 base from J, the junction contained 2 bases not matched to a gene. Germline-derived CDR1 and CDR2 are SGDLS and YYNGEE. The CDR3 is 15 amino acids. CDR3 residues: CASSVGTGVSYEQYF. The CDR3 DNA reads TGTGCCAGCAGCGTAGGGACAGGGGTATCCTACGAGCAGTACTTC.

The chain links TRBV6-1 to TRBJ1-2; D is perhaps TRBD1 (5 bases). This CDR3 has 12 amino acids. Germline CDR1 MNHNS, CDR2 SASEGT. V lost 6 bases, J lost 8 bases, and 13 bases lay in between. The CDR3 DNA reads TGTGCCAGCAGAGGCGGGACTTTCGGCTACACCTTC. This codes for CASRGGTFGYTF.

The chain has TRBV27 and TRBJ2-5, with D perhaps TRBD1 (6 bases). V was cut by 6 bases and J by 2 bases, with 19 bases left in between. The germline gives CDR1 MNHEY, CDR2 SMNVEV (reference sequence). The CDR3 loop spans 16 amino acids. The CDR3 DNA reads TGTGCCAGCAGCCCAACCGGGACGGGACAACAAGAGACCCAGTACTTC. Encoded protein: CASSPTGTGQQETQYF.

This chain connects TRBV10-2 to TRBJ2-7; 9 nucleotides align to TRBD1. This CDR3 contains 15 residues. J lost 0 bases, V lost 6 bases, and 6 bases had no gene match. Germline CDR1 is WSHSY and CDR2 is SAAADI. The CDR3 is CASSQGQGLSYEQYF. In DNA, the CDR3 is TGCGCCAGCAGCCAAGGACAGGGGCTCTCCTACGAGCAGTACTTC.

V and J are TRBV7-9 and TRBJ1-2, with 7 positions matching TRBD1. Germline trimming cut 5 bases from V and 6 bases from J; bases unmatched to any gene: 12. Per germline, CDR1 SEHNR and CDR2 FQNEAQ (reference sequence). The CDR3 totals 15 residues. The CDR3 sequence is CASSPPSGQGDGYTF. CDR3 nucleotide sequence: TGTGCCAGCAGCCCTCCTTCGGGGCAGGGGGATGGCTACACCTTC.

This chain uses TRBV7-8 with TRBJ1-3; unclear D gene. There are 18 residues in the CDR3. Germline CDR1 SGHVS, CDR2 FQNEAQ. The germline V and J ends were trimmed by 2 bases and 0 bases, with 17 bases remaining between them. The CDR3 spells CASSLWNRKSSSGNTIYF. The CDR3 bases are TGTGCCAGCAGCTTATGGAACAGAAAAAGTTCCTCTGGAAACACCATATATTTT.

This chain uses TRBV29-1 with TRBJ1-2; 9 bases agree with TRBD1. CDR3 length: 13 amino acids. The V segment lost 3 bases and the J segment 7 bases; nucleotides outside the gene matches: 6. Per the germline V gene, CDR1 is SQVTM and CDR2 is ANQGSEA. DNA for the CDR3: TGCAGCGTTGATCCGGGACAGGGATTTGGCTACACCTTC. Protein: CSVDPGQGFGYTF.

This clone was seen only a few times. V is TRBV2 and J is TRBJ1-1, with D possibly matching TRBD1 (5 bases). The V and J ends lost 2 bases and 10 bases respectively, with 14 bases between them. The CDR3 is made up of 13 amino acids. The germline V gene has CDR1 SNHLY and CDR2 FYNNEI. CDR3 loop: CASSERTGLGAFF. In nucleotides, the CDR3 is TGTGCCAGCAGTGAACGTACAGGCTTAGGAGCTTTCTTT.

The chain has TRBV4-3 and TRBJ2-3; D not certain. The CDR3 extends over 15 amino acids. The V gene's germline CDR1 is LGHNA and CDR2 YSLEER. Trimming cost V 3 bases and J 2 bases, with 12 bases left between them. For the CDR3, the DNA is TGCGCCAGCAGCCACCCAGACTCCTCCACAGATACGCAGTATTTT. It is translated as CASSHPDSSTDTQYF.

This chain links TRBV7-7 with TRBJ2-7; tentative D call: TRBD1 (6 bases). With 0 bases removed from V and 5 bases from J, the gap between germline ends came to 8 bases. The CDR3 sequence is 13 residues long. The germline V gene encodes CDR1 SSHAT and CDR2 FNYEAQ (reference sequence). CDR3 protein: CASSLAPGDEQYF. The DNA of the CDR3 is TGTGCCAGCAGCTTAGCTCCAGGGGACGAGCAGTACTTC.

J is TRBJ1-1 and V is TRBV18, with TRBD1 identical over 11 bases. The trim removed 2 bases at V and 4 bases at J, leaving 6 bases unmatched. The CDR3 totals 16 residues. Germline lookup yields CDR1 KGHSH and CDR2 LQKENI. CDR3: CASSPRTGGAGTEAFF. The DNA for the CDR3 is TGTGCCAGCTCACCAAGGACAGGGGGCGCGGGCACTGAAGCTTTCTTT.

V and J are TRBV7-9 and TRBJ1-2; maybe TRBD1 (6 bases). CDR3 length: 16 amino acids. Trimming stripped 5 bases from V and 3 bases from J, with 19 bases between. The V gene's germline CDR1 is SEHNR and CDR2 FQNEAQ (reference sequence). Here the CDR3 reads CASSTKPGQQDYGYTF. The CDR3 nucleotides are TGTGCCAGCAGCACCAAGCCGGGACAACAAGACTATGGCTACACCTTC.

This chain uses TRBV4-2 with TRBJ2-1; 8 positions agree with TRBD1. Germline trimming cut 1 base from V and 6 bases from J; bases unmatched to any gene: 5. This CDR3 spans 15 amino acids. Per germline, CDR1 LGHNA and CDR2 YNFKEQ. The CDR3 spells CASSQGQGRGNEQFF. The CDR3 nucleotides are TGTGCCAGCAGCCAAGGACAGGGGCGAGGCAATGAGCAGTTCTTC.

This clone was seen just once. The rearrangement links TRBV6-5 to TRBJ2-1; D might be TRBD2 (5 bases). Looked up from germline, CDR1 is MNHEY and CDR2 is SVGAGI. The CDR3 runs to 12 residues. The V end was cut by 6 bases, the J end by 5 bases, with 8 bases between. The CDR3 region is CASRGVNNEQFF. In DNA, the CDR3 is TGTGCCAGCAGGGGAGTAAACAATGAGCAGTTCTTC.

The chain couples TRBV29-1 to TRBJ2-1, with 11 bases matching TRBD2. The CDR3 totals 14 residues. Germline V gene sequence: CDR1 SQVTM, CDR2 ANQGSEA. Trimming took 4 bases from V and 6 from J; bases not matched to a gene: 5. The CDR3: CSVGATSGTNEQFF. The CDR3 DNA reads as TGCAGCGTTGGCGCGACTAGCGGGACCAATGAGCAGTTCTTC.